The 23 T cell receptor beta chains in this list originate from one sample, sequenced in a study of shared clonotypes between healthy human individuals. Measured with immunoSEQ multiplex PCR; TCRdb has only the in-frame clones, and not every one. The top ten clones hold less than 0.12% of a sample with hundreds of thousands of clones, 96% of them seen once. Positively selected for CCR7, the CD45RO-negative cells used as naive CD8 cells excluded terminally differentiated effector memory CD45RA+ cells. The sequencing sample was made of naive CD8+ T cells sorted from blood. Receptors were obtained from a woman under 40 in good health.

The genes are TRBV27 and TRBJ2-4; the D gene is possibly TRBD2 (5 bases). The CDR3 length is 15 residues. Germline CDR1 MNHEY, CDR2 SMNVEV (reference sequence). V gave up 6 bases and J gave up 4 bases, with 16 bases separating them. The CDR3 loop is CASSLSPGVKNIQYF. DNA of the CDR3: TGTGCCAGCAGCCTATCCCCCGGGGTAAAAAACATTCAGTACTTC.

The chain has TRBV13 and TRBJ2-1, with a tentative D call TRBD1 (6 bases). Trimming pared 5 bases from V and 6 bases from J, leaving 14 bases between. The germline CDR1 and CDR2 sequences are PRHDT and FYEKMQ (reference sequence). CDR3 size: 14 residues. The CDR3 DNA sequence: TGTGCCAGCAGCATATCCAGGGGCCGCAATGAGCAGTTCTTC. Translation: CASSISRGRNEQFF. Full variable domain (missing parts from reference TRBV13 and TRBJ2-1): AAGVIQSPRHLIKEKRETATLKCYPIPRHDTVYWYQQGPGQDPQFLISFYEKMQSDKGSIPDRFSAQQFSDYHSELNMSSLELGDSALYFCASSISRGRNEQFFGPGTRLTVL.

Concerning this clone itself: Other nucleotide sequences in the sample specify the same CDR3. V usage is TRBV9 and J usage is TRBJ2-7; TRBD1 aligns across 8 bases. CDR1 SGDLS and CDR2 YYNGEE come from the germline V gene. The CDR3 has 15 residues. After removal of 0 bases from V and 2 bases from J, the junction contained 4 bases not matched to a gene. Here the CDR3 reads CASSVGSGGPYEQYF. The CDR3 bases are TGTGCCAGCAGCGTAGGGTCAGGGGGCCCCTACGAGCAGTACTTC.

The genes are TRBV28 and TRBJ1-1; TRBD1 matches 8 bases. The CDR3 runs to 14 residues. Germline assignment: CDR1 MDHEN and CDR2 SYDVKM. J lost 8 bases, V lost 5 bases, and 10 bases had no gene match. This CDR3 is CASSPLRGPQEAFF. CDR3 in DNA: TGTGCCAGCAGTCCGCTCAGGGGGCCTCAGGAAGCTTTCTTT.

The chain combines TRBV14 with TRBJ2-7, with 10 bases identical to TRBD1. Germline loops: CDR1 SGHDN, CDR2 FVKESK. The CDR3 length is 16 residues. V dropped 0 bases and J dropped 4; count of bases not matched to a gene: 6. The chain's CDR3 is CASSQDRGTGVYEQYF. The DNA of the CDR3 is TGTGCCAGCAGCCAAGATCGAGGGACAGGGGTGTACGAGCAGTACTTC.

V is TRBV27 and J is TRBJ1-1, with D possibly TRBD1 on 6 matching bases. The CDR3 loop spans 13 amino acids. Germline loops: CDR1 MNHEY, CDR2 SMNVEV (reference sequence). The germline V and J ends were trimmed by 9 bases and 5 bases, with 16 bases remaining between them. CDR3 in amino acids: CASTGFLRTEAFF. CDR3 nucleotides: TGTGCCAGTACAGGGTTCCTGAGGACTGAAGCTTTCTTT.

This chain connects TRBV7-6 to TRBJ1-5; unclear D gene. From germline, CDR1 is SGHVS and CDR2 FNYEAQ. V was pared by 0 bases and J by 6 bases, with 6 bases between. The CDR3 consists of 13 residues. The CDR3 reads CASSLALGQPQHF. The CDR3 DNA is TGTGCCAGCAGCTTAGCGCTGGGTCAGCCCCAGCATTTT.

This chain joins TRBV5-6 and TRBJ2-7, with TRBD2 matching over 11 bases. Germline trimming cut 5 bases from V and 2 bases from J; bases unmatched to any gene: 3. The length of the CDR3 is 14 residues. Germline CDR1 SGHDT, CDR2 YYEEEE. The CDR3: CASRLAGGTYEQYF. CDR3 in DNA: TGTGCCAGCAGGCTAGCGGGAGGCACCTACGAGCAGTACTTC.

V is TRBV11-2 and J is TRBJ1-5, with D possibly being TRBD1 (6 bases). The CDR3 spans 14 residues. V gave up 5 bases and J gave up 4 bases, with 12 bases separating them. Germline CDR1 reads SGHAT; CDR2 reads FQNNGV. CDR3 region: CASSLSTGNQPQHF. CDR3 DNA sequence: TGTGCCAGCAGCCTGTCGACAGGTAATCAGCCCCAGCATTTT.

The gene calls are TRBV28 and TRBJ2-7; D is perhaps TRBD1 (5 bases). The CDR3 extends over 15 amino acids. The V end lost 5 bases, the J end lost 2 bases, and 16 bases lay between the germline ends. Germline-derived CDR1 and CDR2 are MDHEN and SYDVKM. CDR3 in DNA: TGTGCCAGCAGTCCCATGGGGATAGGGGCCTACGAGCAGTACTTC. Translated, it gives CASSPMGIGAYEQYF.

The chain employs TRBV6-1 and TRBJ2-1; either TRBD1 or TRBD2 may fit D (8 bases each). The V gene's germline CDR1 is MNHNS and CDR2 SASEGT. The CDR3 covers 19 residues. Trimming stripped 1 base from V and 9 bases from J, with 28 bases between. The CDR3 protein is CASSEGQGLGIAGLTEQFF. The CDR3 region has the DNA TGTGCCAGCAGTGAAGGACAGGGGCTCGGGATAGCGGGATTGACTGAGCAGTTCTTC.

The chain recombines TRBV28 with TRBJ2-7; D gene uncertain. The CDR3 has 14 amino acids. Trimming pared 2 bases from V and 5 bases from J, leaving 13 bases between. Germline CDR1 MDHEN, CDR2 SYDVKM. The CDR3 DNA reads as TGTGCCAGCAGTTTAAATCTGGGTAGGGACGAGCAGTACTTC. It encodes CASSLNLGRDEQYF.

This chain links TRBV9 with TRBJ2-1, with unresolved D. Per the germline V gene, CDR1 is SGDLS and CDR2 is YYNGEE. The V and J ends lost 2 bases and 10 bases respectively, with 10 bases between them. The CDR3 is 12 amino acids. CDR3 in DNA: TGTGCCAGCAGCGTTCGGGCCCCAGAGCAGTTCTTC. This gives the protein CASSVRAPEQFF.

The V call is TRBV7-9, the J call TRBJ2-7, with D tentatively TRBD2 (7 bases). The CDR3 totals 17 residues. Germline V gene data show CDR1 as SEHNR and CDR2 as FQNEAQ (reference sequence). The V end lost 4 bases, the J end lost 2 bases, and 21 bases lay between the germline ends. In nucleotides, the CDR3 is TGTGCCAGCAGCTCCTGGGGGGGGCGGGCCCGCACCTACGAGCAGTACTTC. Protein product: CASSSWGGRARTYEQYF.

J is TRBJ2-7 and V is TRBV5-1; D might be TRBD1 (5 bases). CDR3 length: 13 residues. Germline V CDR1 and CDR2: SGHRS, YFSETQ. Trimming cost V 4 bases and J 4 bases, with 12 bases left between them. The CDR3 sequence: CASSTKDSYEQYF. The CDR3 DNA reads TGCGCCAGCAGCACCAAAGACAGTTACGAGCAGTACTTC.

The V call is TRBV29-1, the J call TRBJ1-5; 9 nucleotides align to TRBD1. This CDR3 is 12 amino acids long. From germline, CDR1 is SQVTM and CDR2 ANQGSEA. Trimming cost V 4 bases and J 6 bases; bases outside gene matches: 1. This chain's CDR3 is CSVGQGGQPQHF. Written as DNA, the CDR3 is TGCAGCGTTGGACAGGGGGGTCAGCCCCAGCATTTT.

The chain recombines TRBV6-5 with TRBJ2-7; D is perhaps TRBD1 (5 bases). This CDR3 contains 14 residues. CDR1 and CDR2 (germline): MNHEY, SVGAGI. V lost 3 bases and J 0 bases, leaving 9 bases between the germline ends. The CDR3, as DNA: TGTGCCAGCAGTTATGGGCAGGGCTCCTACGAGCAGTACTTC. Residues: CASSYGQGSYEQYF.

This chain connects TRBV2 to TRBJ2-7; D perhaps matches TRBD2 (5 bases). This CDR3 comprises 12 residues. Deletions cut 7 bases from V and 4 bases from J, with 11 bases between. Germline CDR1 is SNHLY and CDR2 is FYNNEI. The CDR3 is CASTLLEYEQYF. The CDR3 DNA reads TGTGCCAGCACCTTACTAGAGTACGAGCAGTACTTC.

This clone was seen only once. The V and J genes are TRBV14 and TRBJ1-1; D not certain. This CDR3 is built from 18 residues. Trimming left V 0 bases short and J 0 bases short, with 17 bases between. The germline V gene encodes CDR1 SGHDN and CDR2 FVKESK. CDR3 loop: CASSQDPDGTVMNTEAFF. The CDR3 region has the DNA TGTGCCAGCAGCCAAGATCCGGACGGTACTGTAATGAACACTGAAGCTTTCTTT.

This chain connects TRBV27 to TRBJ2-4; 9 bases line up with TRBD2. Trimming took 4 bases from V and 3 from J; bases not matched to a gene: 4. The CDR3 spans 15 residues. Germline loops: CDR1 MNHEY, CDR2 SMNVEV (reference sequence). The CDR3 sequence is CASSSTSGGKNIQYF. CDR3 sequence (DNA): TGTGCCAGCAGTTCGACTAGCGGTGGCAAAAACATTCAGTACTTC.

The J gene is TRBJ2-7, the V gene TRBV28; D gene unclear. The CDR3 totals 10 residues. CDR1 and CDR2 from the germline V gene are MDHEN and SYDVKM. V shed 10 bases and J shed 5 bases, with 9 bases lying between them. The CDR3 sequence: CATVSHEQYF. Written as DNA, the CDR3 is TGTGCCACCGTAAGTCACGAGCAGTACTTC.

This rearrangement joins TRBV28 to TRBJ1-4, with a weak D call TRBD1 (5 bases). This CDR3 has 14 residues. Trimming stripped 4 bases from V and 2 bases from J, with 8 bases between. CDR1 is MDHEN, CDR2 SYDVKM, per germline. The CDR3: CASSSGVTNEKLFF. The CDR3 DNA reads TGTGCCAGCAGTTCGGGGGTGACTAATGAAAAACTGTTTTTT.

For the CDR3, the DNA is TGCGCCAGCAGTGAAACGCTACCAGACGAGCAGTACTTC. Translating it yields CASSETLPDEQYF. The rearrangement joins TRBV10-1 to TRBJ2-7; D not resolved. CDR3 length: 13 amino acids. V was shortened by 3 bases and J by 5 bases, with 11 bases between the two germline ends. Germline CDR1 is WNHNN and CDR2 is SYGVQD (reference sequence).